The 14 T cell receptor beta chains below all came from one sample that was sequenced in a study of T cell responses to AZD1222 COVID-19 vaccine. TCRdb keeps only in-frame clones here, not all; method: immunoSEQ multiplex PCR. This table has more than 85,000 clones, approximately 91% appearing once. Specimen: peripheral blood, collected on day 0 of MenACWY control vaccination. These TCRs come from an adult in good health.

The rearrangement joins TRBV5-6 to TRBJ2-7; 9 bases map to TRBD1. CDR1 and CDR2 from the germline V gene are SGHDT and YYEEEE. The CDR3 loop spans 15 amino acids. The trim removed 4 bases at V and 2 bases at J, leaving 7 bases unmatched. Written as DNA, the CDR3 is TGTGCCAGCAGCCGTCCCGGGACAGGGACCTACGAGCAGTACTTC. This codes for CASSRPGTGTYEQYF.

The V and J genes are TRBV4-1 and TRBJ2-7; no definite D call. The CDR3 has 14 residues. The V end lost 0 bases, the J end lost 7 bases, and 13 bases lay between the germline ends. Per the germline V gene, CDR1 is MGHRA and CDR2 is YSYEKL. The CDR3 DNA sequence: TGCGCCAGCAGCCAAGATTTCGTAATCGGGGAGCAGTACTTC. Translation gives CASSQDFVIGEQYF.

V gene TRBV12-3 or TRBV12-4 combines with J gene TRBJ1-5; D remains ambiguous. This CDR3 region has 13 residues. The V and J ends lost 3 bases and 4 bases respectively, with 7 bases between them. The CDR3 spells CASSFYGNQPQHF. CDR3 nucleotides: TGTGCCAGCAGTTTCTACGGGAATCAGCCCCAGCATTTT.

CDR3 protein: CASRLRIYDRGYNQPQHF. DNA of the CDR3: TGTGCCAGCAGATTGAGGATCTACGACAGGGGGTACAATCAGCCCCAGCATTTT. V gene TRBV2 combines with J gene TRBJ1-5; 9 nucleotides align to TRBD1. V shed 6 bases, J shed 3 bases, and the junction held 15 bases outside the gene matches. The CDR3 totals 18 residues. Germline CDR1 is SNHLY and CDR2 is FYNNEI.

V is TRBV9 and J is TRBJ2-1; unclear D gene. V lost 5 bases, J lost 5 bases, and 11 bases lay in between. Germline-derived CDR1 and CDR2 are SGDLS and YYNGEE. CDR3 length equals 13 residues. CDR3 region: CASSDDGNNEQFF. CDR3 nucleotide sequence: TGTGCCAGCAGTGATGACGGTAACAATGAGCAGTTCTTC.

This sequence joins TRBV6-5 and TRBJ1-5, with 7 bases identical to TRBD1. Trimming cost V 2 bases and J 0 bases; bases outside gene matches: 4. The CDR3 spans 16 residues. The germline CDR1 and CDR2 sequences are MNHEY and SVGAGI. Here the CDR3 DNA reads TGTGCCAGCAGTTACCTGACAGGGAATAGCAATCAGCCCCAGCATTTT. As protein: CASSYLTGNSNQPQHF.

V and J are TRBV19 and TRBJ2-7, with TRBD2 identical over 10 bases. V trimming: 6 bases; J trimming: 2 bases; junction bases outside the gene matches: 10. Germline lookup yields CDR1 LNHDA and CDR2 SQIVND (reference sequence). The CDR3 loop spans 16 amino acids. This CDR3 is CASSRKLAGDAYEQYF. CDR3 in DNA: TGTGCCAGTAGCCGTAAGCTAGCGGGAGACGCCTACGAGCAGTACTTC.

The chain employs TRBV10-2 and TRBJ1-2, with 7 bases lining up with TRBD1. The CDR3 is made up of 13 amino acids. Germline V gene sequence: CDR1 WSHSY, CDR2 SAAADI. With V trimmed by 3 bases and J by 7 bases, 5 bases remained unmatched. CDR3 in DNA: TGCGCCAGCAGTGACCTCGACAGGGTTGGCTACACCTTC. Its protein is CASSDLDRVGYTF.

The rearrangement uses TRBV5-1 and TRBJ2-5; tentative D call: TRBD2 (5 bases). The CDR3 covers 15 residues. V was cut by 0 bases and J by 5 bases, with 14 bases left in between. In germline, CDR1 is SGHRS, CDR2 YFSETQ. CDR3 nucleotides: TGCGCCAGCAGCTTGGCGGGGTCAGCAAGTGAGACCCAGTACTTC. Amino acid sequence: CASSLAGSASETQYF.

This chain connects TRBV19 to TRBJ1-2, with TRBD1 identical over 8 bases. Germline V gene sequence: CDR1 LNHDA, CDR2 SQIVND (reference sequence). V gave up 4 bases and J gave up 6 bases; unmatched junction bases: 13. CDR3 size: 16 residues. The CDR3 sequence: CASSTRTQGVTDGYTF. The DNA of the CDR3 is TGTGCCAGTAGTACCCGGACACAGGGGGTAACGGATGGCTACACCTTC. Combining the CDR3 with reference TRBV19 and TRBJ1-2 gives the whole variable domain DGGITQSPKYLFRKEGQNVTLSCEQNLNHDAMYWYRQDPGQGLRLIYYSQIVNDFQKGDIAEGYSVSREKKESFPLTVTSAQKNPTAFYLCASSTRTQGVTDGYTFGSGTRLTVV.

The gene calls are TRBV7-9 and TRBJ1-1, with TRBD1 matching 9 bases. The V segment lost 1 base and the J segment 6 bases; nucleotides outside the gene matches: 12. Germline V CDR1 and CDR2: SEHNR, FQNEAQ (reference sequence). This CDR3 has 17 amino acids. Here the CDR3 DNA reads TGTGCCAGCAGCTTAGGGTCGACAGGGGGGACGGGCCCTGAAGCTTTCTTT. Its protein product is CASSLGSTGGTGPEAFF.

The CDR3 coding sequence is TGTGCCAGCAGTTTAAACGCAGATACGCAGTATTTT. Translated: CASSLNADTQYF. The chain couples TRBV12-3 or TRBV12-4 to TRBJ2-3, with D uncertain. The CDR3 totals 12 residues. Trimming took 2 bases from V and 4 from J, leaving 4 bases between them.

The DNA of the CDR3 is TGTGCCAGCAGCCTGACCCGGACCGGGGAGCTGTTTTTT. Translated: CASSLTRTGELFF. V is TRBV7-9 and J is TRBJ2-2; D call uncertain. Trimming left V 5 bases short and J 5 bases short, with 9 bases between. The CDR3 has 13 amino acids. Per the germline V gene, CDR1 is SEHNR and CDR2 is FQNEAQ (reference sequence).

This clone appeared a single time. The chain carries TRBV5-4 and TRBJ1-3, with TRBD1 as a possible D gene (6 bases). Germline values: CDR1 SGHNT, CDR2 YYREEE (reference sequence). V was clipped by 0 bases and J by 0 bases, with 7 bases between them. This CDR3 has 15 amino acids. CDR3 DNA sequence: TGTGCCAGCAGCTTGGAAGGGGGCTCTGGAAACACCATATATTTT. The encoded protein is CASSLEGGSGNTIYF.